This is a list of T cell receptor beta chains from one sample in a study of metastatic and nonmetastatic thyroid tumors. Through MiXCR, TCRdb re-clonotyped the PCR reads. The table shows under 20,000 clones, with 16% occurring only once. Sequences were obtained from blood. These receptors were collected from a male donor with papillary thyroid cancer or a benign thyroid nodule (not recorded which). Some clones in this sample may be carry-over from other donors' samples. The CDR3 runs from the conserved cysteine through the conserved F or W. D genes are given only for firm matches. Clone size, where shown, is once, few, many, or a class for clones that have expanded.

d_gene	len	abundance	v_gene	j_gene	CDR3aa	CDR3nt
TRBD1	15	many	TRBV7-2	TRBJ1-2	CASSPSGGQGFGYTF	TGTGCCAGCAGCCCTAGCGGGGGACAGGGATTTGGCTACACCTTC
NA	12	many	TRBV28	TRBJ1-2	CASRDSTYGYTF	TGTGCCAGCAGGGACTCAACCTATGGCTACACCTTC
NA	12	few	TRBV2	TRBJ2-1	CASTGSGNEQFF	TGTGCCAGCACCGGATCGGGCAATGAGCAGTTCTTC
NA	15	NA	TRBV2	TRBJ2-2	CASRVRRENTGELFF	TGTGCCAGCAGGGTACGGAGGGAGAACACCGGGGAGCTGTTTTTT
NA	16	many	TRBV7-8	TRBJ2-1	CASSLGGTLSYNEQFF	TGTGCCAGCAGCTTAGGTGGGACCCTCTCCTACAATGAGCAGTTCTTC
NA	15	many	TRBV6-1	TRBJ2-7	CASSSGLSSTIEQYF	TGTGCCAGCAGTTCCGGACTATCTTCTACGATAGAGCAGTACTTC
NA	15	medium-sized	TRBV28	TRBJ2-7	CASSKGRIPSYEQYF	TGTGCCAGCAGCAAGGGACGTATTCCCTCCTACGAGCAGTACTTC
NA	13	many	TRBV19	TRBJ1-1	CASSMGGDTEAFF	TGTGCCAGTAGTATGGGGGGTGACACTGAAGCTTTCTTT
TRBD1	14	few	TRBV2	TRBJ1-6	CASRGQGFGSPLHF	TGTGCCAGCAGGGGACAGGGTTTTGGCTCACCCCTCCACTTT
NA	11	medium-sized	TRBV6-1	TRBJ1-1	CATTDQREAFF	TGTGCCACCACAGACCAGCGTGAAGCTTTCTTT
TRBD2	16	many	TRBV7-9	TRBJ2-3	CASSPRLAVNLNTQYF	TGTGCCAGCAGCCCTCGACTAGCGGTGAACCTGAATACGCAGTATTTT
NA	14	many	TRBV7-9	TRBJ1-2	CASSLSAGYYGYTF	TGTGCCAGCAGCTTATCGGCAGGGTATTATGGCTACACCTTC
NA	15	many	TRBV5-1	TRBJ2-2	CASSFSHRVEGELFF	TGCGCCAGCAGCTTTTCTCACAGGGTAGAGGGGGAGCTGTTTTTT
TRBD2	15	many	TRBV5-1	TRBJ2-2	CASRPGLANTGELFF	TGCGCCAGCAGACCGGGACTAGCTAACACCGGGGAGCTGTTTTTT
TRBD2	15	many	TRBV7-2	TRBJ2-2	CASRGRLAGVGELFF	TGTGCCAGCAGAGGACGACTAGCGGGAGTCGGGGAGCTGTTTTTT
NA	14	many	TRBV5-4	TRBJ1-1	CASSLDLGNTEAFF	TGTGCCAGCAGCTTAGACCTTGGGAACACTGAAGCTTTCTTT
NA	16	many	TRBV28	TRBJ1-5	CASSNDRRFRSQPQHF	TGTGCCAGCAGTAATGACAGAAGGTTCCGGAGTCAGCCCCAGCATTTT
NA	16	NA	TRBV25-1	TRBJ1-6	CASGRREELGNSPLHF	TGTGCCAGCGGTCGTAGGGAGGAGCTGGGTAATTCACCCCTCCACTTT
NA	16	few	TRBV28	TRBJ2-3	CAIMSWQPEVKDTQYF	TGTGCAATTATGTCGTGGCAGCCGGAGGTTAAAGATACGCAGTATTTT
TRBD1	15	many	TRBV6-2/TRBV6-3	TRBJ1-5	CASSYEGAPGQPQHF	TGTGCCAGCAGTTACGAGGGGGCGCCGGGTCAGCCCCAGCATTTT
NA	15	many	TRBV7-2	TRBJ1-5	CASSLALSGGQPQHF	TGTGCCAGCAGCTTAGCGTTGTCAGGAGGACAGCCCCAGCATTTT
NA	13	many	TRBV29-1	TRBJ1-3	CSADADSGNTIYF	TGCAGCGCGGACGCAGACTCTGGAAACACCATATATTTT
TRBD2	15	NA	TRBV6-1	TRBJ2-1	CASTPLAGEGYEQFF	TGTGCCAGCACCCCACTAGCGGGAGAAGGCTATGAGCAGTTCTTC
NA	14	medium-sized	TRBV11-3	TRBJ1-6	CASSLGDLYSPLHF	TGTGCCAGCAGCTTAGGGGATTTGTATTCACCCCTCCACTTT
TRBD2	15	many	TRBV6-1	TRBJ2-1	CASSRSGSSYNEQFF	TGTGCCAGCAGCCGTAGCGGGAGCTCCTACAATGAGCAGTTCTTC
NA	14	few	TRBV6-1	TRBJ2-3	CASTWQTEADTQYF	TGTGCCAGCACCTGGCAGACCGAGGCAGATACGCAGTATTTT
TRBD2	13	many	TRBV9	TRBJ2-7	CASSPAGNYEQYF	TGTGCCAGCAGCCCAGCGGGAAACTACGAGCAGTACTTC
NA	16	medium-sized	TRBV20-1	TRBJ1-6	CSARETVWASNSPLHF	TGCAGTGCTAGAGAAACGGTATGGGCTTCAAATTCACCCCTCCACTTT
TRBD1	14	many	TRBV28	TRBJ1-5	CASKGAYSNQPQHF	TGTGCCAGCAAGGGGGCCTATAGCAATCAGCCCCAGCATTTT
NA	16	many	TRBV28	TRBJ2-7	CASKGGGTRAGFVQYF	TGTGCCAGCAAGGGTGGCGGGACAAGGGCAGGATTTGTGCAGTACTTC
TRBD2	15	many	TRBV3-1	TRBJ2-7	CASSHHSGKWSEQYF	TGTGCCAGCAGCCACCATAGCGGGAAGTGGAGCGAGCAGTACTTC
NA	13	NA	TRBV24-1	TRBJ1-1	CATSHRLYTEAFF	TGTGCCACCAGTCATCGGTTGTACACTGAAGCTTTCTTT